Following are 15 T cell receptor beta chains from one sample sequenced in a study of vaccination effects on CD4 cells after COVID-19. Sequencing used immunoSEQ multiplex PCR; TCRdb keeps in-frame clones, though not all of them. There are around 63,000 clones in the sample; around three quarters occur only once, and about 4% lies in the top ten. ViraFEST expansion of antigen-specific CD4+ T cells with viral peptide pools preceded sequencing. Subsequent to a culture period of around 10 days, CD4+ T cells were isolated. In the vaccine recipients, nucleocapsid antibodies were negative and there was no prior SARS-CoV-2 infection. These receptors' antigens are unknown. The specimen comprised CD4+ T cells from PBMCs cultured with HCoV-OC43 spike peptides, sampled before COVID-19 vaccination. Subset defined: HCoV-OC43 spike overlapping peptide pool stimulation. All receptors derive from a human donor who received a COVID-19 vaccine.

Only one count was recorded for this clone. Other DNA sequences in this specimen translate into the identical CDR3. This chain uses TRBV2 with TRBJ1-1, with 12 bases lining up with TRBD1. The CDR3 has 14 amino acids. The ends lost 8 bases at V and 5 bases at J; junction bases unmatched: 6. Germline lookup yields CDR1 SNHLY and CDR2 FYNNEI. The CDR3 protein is CASCRDRGPTEAFF. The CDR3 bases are TGTGCCAGCTGCCGGGACAGGGGGCCTACTGAAGCTTTCTTT.

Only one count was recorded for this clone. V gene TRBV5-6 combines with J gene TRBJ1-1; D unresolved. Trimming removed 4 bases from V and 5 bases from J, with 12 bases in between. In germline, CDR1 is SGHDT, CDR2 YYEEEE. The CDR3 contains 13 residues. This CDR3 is CASSLAVRTEAFF. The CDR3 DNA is TGTGCCAGCAGCCTTGCGGTTAGGACTGAAGCTTTCTTT.

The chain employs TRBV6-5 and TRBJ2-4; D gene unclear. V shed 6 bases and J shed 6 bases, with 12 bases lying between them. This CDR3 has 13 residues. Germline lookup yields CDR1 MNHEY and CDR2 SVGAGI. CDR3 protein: CASRISTLNIQYF. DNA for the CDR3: TGTGCCAGCAGGATCTCGACCTTAAACATTCAGTACTTC.

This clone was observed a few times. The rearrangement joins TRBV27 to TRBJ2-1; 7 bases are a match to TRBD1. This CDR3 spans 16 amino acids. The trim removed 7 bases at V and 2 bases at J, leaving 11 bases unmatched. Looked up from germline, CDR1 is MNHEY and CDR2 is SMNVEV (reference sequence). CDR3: CASMDWDSGAYNEQFF. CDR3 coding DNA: TGTGCCAGCATGGACTGGGACAGTGGGGCCTACAATGAGCAGTTCTTC.

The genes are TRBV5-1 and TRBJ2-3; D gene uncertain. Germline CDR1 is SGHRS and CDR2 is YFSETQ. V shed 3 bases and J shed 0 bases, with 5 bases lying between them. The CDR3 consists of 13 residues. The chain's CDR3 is CASSSTSTDTQYF. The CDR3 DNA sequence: TGCGCCAGCAGCTCCACTAGCACAGATACGCAGTATTTT.

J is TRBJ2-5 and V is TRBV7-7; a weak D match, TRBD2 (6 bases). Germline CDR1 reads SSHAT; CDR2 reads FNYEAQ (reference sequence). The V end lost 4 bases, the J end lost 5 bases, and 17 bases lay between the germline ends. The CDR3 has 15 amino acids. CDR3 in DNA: TGTGCCAGCAGCTCCCTCGGAGGGCGTATCGAGACCCAGTACTTC. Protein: CASSSLGGRIETQYF.

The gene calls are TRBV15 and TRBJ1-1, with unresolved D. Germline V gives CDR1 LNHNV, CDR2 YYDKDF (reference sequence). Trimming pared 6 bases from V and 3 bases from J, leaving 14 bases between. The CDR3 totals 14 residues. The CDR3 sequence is CATSPGPEDTEAFF. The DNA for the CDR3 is TGTGCCACCAGTCCGGGCCCAGAGGACACTGAAGCTTTCTTT. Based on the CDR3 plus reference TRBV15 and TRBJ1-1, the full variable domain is DAMVIQNPRYQVTQFGKPVTLSCSQTLNHNVMYWYQQKSSQAPKLLFHYYDKDFNNEADTPDNFQSRRPNTSFCFLDIRSPGLGDTAMYLCATSPGPEDTEAFFGQGTRLTVV.

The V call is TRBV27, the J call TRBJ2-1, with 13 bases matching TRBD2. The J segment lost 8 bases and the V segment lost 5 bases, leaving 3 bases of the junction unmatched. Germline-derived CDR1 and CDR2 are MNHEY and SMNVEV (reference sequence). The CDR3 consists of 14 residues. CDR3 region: CASSTGLAGDEQFF. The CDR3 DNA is TGTGCCAGCAGTACCGGACTAGCGGGGGATGAGCAGTTCTTC.

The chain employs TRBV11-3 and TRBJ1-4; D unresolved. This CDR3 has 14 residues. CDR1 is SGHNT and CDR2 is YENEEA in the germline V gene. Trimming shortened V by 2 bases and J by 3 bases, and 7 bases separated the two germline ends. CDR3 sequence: CASSLQCSNEKLFF. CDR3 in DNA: TGTGCCAGCAGCTTACAGTGTTCTAATGAAAAACTGTTTTTT.

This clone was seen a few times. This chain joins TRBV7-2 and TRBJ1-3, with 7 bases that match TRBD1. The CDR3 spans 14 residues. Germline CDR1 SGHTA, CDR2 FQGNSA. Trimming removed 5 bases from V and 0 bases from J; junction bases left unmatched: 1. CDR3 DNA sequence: TGTGCCAGCAGCCGGGACAGCTCTGGAAACACCATATATTTT. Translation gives CASSRDSSGNTIYF.

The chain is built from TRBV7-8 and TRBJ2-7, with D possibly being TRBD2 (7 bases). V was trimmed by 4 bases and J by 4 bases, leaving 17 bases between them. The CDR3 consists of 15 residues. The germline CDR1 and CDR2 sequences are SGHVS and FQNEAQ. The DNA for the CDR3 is TGTGCCAGCAGCTCTCGGGGGGCTGGGCTGTACGAGCAGTACGTC. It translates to CASSSRGAGLYEQYV.

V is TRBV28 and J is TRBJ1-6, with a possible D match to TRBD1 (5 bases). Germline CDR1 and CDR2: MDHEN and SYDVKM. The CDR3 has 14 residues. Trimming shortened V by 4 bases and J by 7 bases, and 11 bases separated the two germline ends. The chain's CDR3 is CASSSPRGNSPLHF. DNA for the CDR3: TGTGCCAGCAGTTCTCCTCGGGGGAATTCACCCCTCCACTTT.

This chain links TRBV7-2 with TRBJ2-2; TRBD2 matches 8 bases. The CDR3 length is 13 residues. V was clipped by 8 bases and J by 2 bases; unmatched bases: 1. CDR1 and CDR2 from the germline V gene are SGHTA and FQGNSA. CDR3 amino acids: CASAGGNTGELFF. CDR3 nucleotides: TGTGCCAGCGCGGGGGGAAACACCGGGGAGCTGTTTTTT.

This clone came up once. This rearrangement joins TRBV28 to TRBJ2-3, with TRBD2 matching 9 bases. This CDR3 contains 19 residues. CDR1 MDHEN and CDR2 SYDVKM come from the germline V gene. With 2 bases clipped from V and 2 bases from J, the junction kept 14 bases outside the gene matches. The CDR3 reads CASSLIAESGGRITDTQYF. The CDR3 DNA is TGTGCCAGCAGTTTAATCGCCGAGAGCGGGGGGAGAATCACAGATACGCAGTATTTT.

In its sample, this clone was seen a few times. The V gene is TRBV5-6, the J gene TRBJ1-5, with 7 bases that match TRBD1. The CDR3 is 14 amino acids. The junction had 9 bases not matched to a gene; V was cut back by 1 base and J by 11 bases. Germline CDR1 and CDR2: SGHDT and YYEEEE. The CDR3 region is CASSLRGGGRAQHF. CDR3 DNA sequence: TGTGCCAGCAGCTTGAGGGGAGGGGGCAGGGCCCAGCATTTT.